A selection of T cell receptor beta chains follows, all from one sample in a study of shared clonotypes between healthy human individuals. Only in-frame clones appear in the TCRdb table, and some are missing; sequencing was by immunoSEQ multiplex PCR. Among under 150,000 clones listed, approximately 70% were seen once. The sequenced sample consisted of memory CD8+ T cells sorted from blood. The source of these receptors is a woman aged 25 to 39 in good health. Each CDR3 is given with its conserved first and last residue. D genes are given only for firm matches. For some rows the clone size is stated as once, few or many, or as a class when expanded; others skip it.

clone size	V gene	J gene	D gene	CDR3 protein	CDR3 DNA
once	TRBV2	TRBJ1-2	NA	CASRPGKSLNYGYTF	TGTGCCAGCAGGCCGGGCAAAAGCCTTAACTATGGCTACACCTTC
NA	TRBV5-6	TRBJ1-1	TRBD1	CASSVDRASSMNTEAFF	TGTGCCAGCAGTGTGGACAGGGCGTCGAGTATGAACACTGAAGCTTTCTTT
NA	TRBV7-3	TRBJ2-6	NA	CASSTTVISGANVLTF	TGTGCCAGCAGCACGACAGTAATCTCTGGGGCCAACGTCCTGACTTTC
NA	TRBV29-1	TRBJ2-7	NA	CSDEIISSYEQYF	TGCAGCGACGAGATAATCAGCTCCTACGAGCAGTACTTC
once	TRBV2	TRBJ2-2	TRBD2	CASSEWAGVTSDRTGELFF	TGTGCCAGCAGTGAATGGGCGGGAGTGACGTCTGATCGCACCGGGGAGCTGTTTTTT
NA	TRBV2	TRBJ2-1	NA	CASSVRLTNNEQFF	TGTGCCAGCAGTGTACGGCTAACAAACAATGAGCAGTTCTTC
NA	TRBV2	TRBJ2-3	NA	CASKASGLADTQYF	TGTGCCAGCAAGGCGTCAGGGCTTGCAGATACGCAGTATTTT
NA	TRBV7-9	TRBJ1-2	NA	CASSPGVINYGYTF	TGTGCCAGCAGCCCAGGGGTGATTAACTATGGCTACACCTTC
many	TRBV18	TRBJ2-1	TRBD2	CASSQPAGGWDEQFF	TGTGCCAGCTCACAGCCCGCGGGGGGCTGGGATGAGCAGTTCTTC
NA	TRBV5-4	TRBJ2-7	TRBD1	CASSPRGQAFYEQYF	TGTGCCAGCAGCCCACGAGGACAGGCTTTCTACGAGCAGTACTTC
NA	TRBV27	TRBJ2-1	TRBD2	CASSLSFPGLAFNEQFF	TGTGCCAGCAGTTTATCCTTTCCGGGACTAGCGTTCAATGAGCAGTTCTTC
NA	TRBV5-1	TRBJ2-7	TRBD2	CASSFSSGIYNEQYF	TGCGCCAGCAGCTTTTCCAGCGGGATCTATAACGAGCAGTACTTC
NA	TRBV7-2	TRBJ2-1	TRBD1	CASSPGQAPNEQFF	TGTGCCAGCAGCCCGGGACAGGCCCCCAATGAGCAGTTCTTC
NA	TRBV20-1	TRBJ2-7	NA	CSAYDLYEQYF	TGCAGTGCGTATGACTTATACGAGCAGTACTTC
NA	TRBV9	TRBJ1-3	NA	CASSVDTPWSSGNTIYF	TGTGCCAGCAGCGTAGATACTCCTTGGAGCTCTGGAAACACCATATATTTT
few	TRBV30	TRBJ2-7	NA	CAWRDTNYEQYF	TGTGCCTGGAGGGACACAAACTACGAGCAGTACTTC
NA	TRBV6-6	TRBJ1-2	NA	CASSYSRGGADGYTF	TGTGCCAGCAGTTACTCGAGAGGGGGGGCCGATGGCTACACCTTC
NA	TRBV5-1	TRBJ2-7	NA	CASKSEYEQYF	TGCGCCAGCAAAAGTGAGTACGAGCAGTACTTC
few	TRBV5-1	TRBJ1-2	NA	CASSFGDSYGYTF	TGCGCCAGCAGCTTTGGCGACAGCTATGGCTACACCTTC
NA	TRBV6-1	TRBJ1-2	NA	CASSETEMGYTF	TGTGCCAGCAGTGAAACCGAGATGGGCTACACCTTC
NA	TRBV5-1	TRBJ1-5	TRBD1	CASSFTGGQPQHF	TGCGCCAGCAGCTTCACAGGGGGTCAGCCCCAGCATTTT
NA	TRBV4-1	TRBJ2-1	NA	CASSHFRDFRFDEQFF	TGCGCCAGCAGCCATTTCCGGGACTTCAGGTTCGATGAGCAGTTCTTC
NA	TRBV2	TRBJ2-7	NA	CASGALSYEQYF	TGTGCCAGCGGCGCCTTATCCTACGAGCAGTACTTC
NA	TRBV7-7	TRBJ2-7	TRBD1	CASSPPSGTGDYEQYF	TGTGCCAGCAGCCCACCCTCCGGGACAGGGGACTACGAGCAGTACTTC
NA	TRBV5-4	TRBJ2-7	NA	CASSSTGTEQYF	TGTGCCAGCAGCTCCACAGGGACCGAGCAGTACTTC
NA	TRBV4-1	TRBJ1-3	NA	CASSQDMYNGLVIGNTIYF	TGCGCCAGCAGCCAAGATATGTATAACGGCTTGGTTATTGGAAACACCATATATTTT
once	TRBV5-4	TRBJ2-3	TRBD2	CASSLGGLAGDTDTQYF	TGTGCCAGCAGCTTGGGAGGGCTAGCGGGGGACACAGATACGCAGTATTTT
NA	TRBV6-5	TRBJ1-4	NA	CASGGGGRGEKLFF	TGTGCCAGCGGTGGGGGGGGCCGAGGTGAAAAACTGTTTTTT
NA	TRBV13	TRBJ2-7	TRBD2	CASSSRSRGDEQYF	TGTGCCAGCAGCTCACGGTCCCGGGGGGACGAGCAGTACTTC
once	TRBV4-1	TRBJ2-2	NA	CASSQAWGDRASTGELFF	TGCGCCAGCAGCCAAGCTTGGGGAGATAGGGCTTCAACCGGGGAGCTGTTTTTT
NA	TRBV10-2	TRBJ2-1	NA	CASSEGTTSYNEQFF	TGCGCCAGCAGTGAGGGTACAACCTCCTACAATGAGCAGTTCTTC
once	TRBV19	TRBJ1-5	NA	CASSMVQPHSNQPQHF	TGTGCCAGTAGTATGGTGCAGCCACATAGCAATCAGCCCCAGCATTTT
NA	TRBV18	TRBJ1-4	NA	CASSHETATNEKLFF	TGTGCCAGCTCACATGAGACAGCAACTAATGAAAAACTGTTTTTT
few	TRBV6-4	TRBJ2-6	NA	CASSHGGGEANVLTF	TGTGCCAGCAGCCACGGGGGCGGGGAAGCCAACGTCCTGACTTTC
NA	TRBV19	TRBJ2-7	NA	CASSPLGSKGNEQYF	TGTGCCAGTAGTCCCCTTGGGAGTAAGGGCAACGAGCAGTACTTC
many	TRBV25-1	TRBJ1-5	TRBD1	CASSGERQGAEGNQPQHF	TGTGCCAGCAGTGGGGAGCGACAGGGGGCAGAGGGCAATCAGCCCCAGCATTTT
few	TRBV7-9	TRBJ2-5	NA	CASSPSGGGETQYF	TGTGCCAGCAGCCCGTCCGGAGGGGGGGAGACCCAGTACTTC
NA	TRBV19	TRBJ1-3	NA	CASSLQPSGNTIYF	TGTGCCAGTAGTCTCCAGCCCTCTGGAAACACCATATATTTT
NA	TRBV6-1	TRBJ2-7	TRBD2	CASSGGAGGFYEQYF	TGTGCCAGCAGTGGCGGAGCGGGAGGTTTCTACGAGCAGTACTTC
NA	TRBV28	TRBJ1-4	TRBD1	CAASYTGAIFATNEKLFF	TGTGCCGCTTCCTACACAGGGGCGATTTTTGCAACTAATGAAAAACTGTTTTTT
NA	TRBV4-1	TRBJ2-3	NA	CASSPWRGTADTQYF	TGCGCCAGCAGCCCCTGGCGGGGGACAGCAGATACGCAGTATTTT
NA	TRBV28	TRBJ1-5	NA	CASSHGGEQPQHF	TGTGCCAGCAGCCACGGGGGGGAACAGCCCCAGCATTTT